These 13 T cell receptor beta chains originate from one sample sequenced in a study of T cells in Graves' hyperthyroidism and ophthalmopathy. Using RNA transcripts as the source, TCR beta CDR3 regions were amplified. A set of HTBI primers served as the primers for a first-round RT-PCR of the TCR CDR3. From the multiplex PCR reads, TCRdb called clonotypes with MiXCR, one entry per CDR3 protein. The repertoire holds hundreds of thousands of distinct CDR3 sequences, roughly 15% seen once, with 3.5% to 4.5% in the top ten. The source material was blood. These receptors were taken from a woman in her thirties or forties with Graves' ophthalmopathy.

The chain recombines TRBV20-1 with TRBJ1-3; D call uncertain. The V end was cut by 0 bases, the J end by 2 bases, with 23 bases between. CDR1 and CDR2 (germline): DFQATT, SNEGSKA (reference sequence). The CDR3 covers 19 residues. The CDR3 reads CSARDQSLWGTSPGNTIYF. In DNA form, the CDR3 reads TGCAGTGCTAGAGATCAATCTCTTTGGGGAACTTCCCCTGGAAACACCATATATTTT.

This chain links TRBV4-3 with TRBJ2-5; TRBD2 agrees at 8 bases. The CDR3 length is 18 residues. CDR1 is LGHNA, CDR2 YSLEER, per germline. V lost 0 bases and J lost 4; bases outside the gene matches: 13. The CDR3 nucleotides read TGCGCCAGCAGCCAAGATTCTGGAACGAGCGGGAGTGGAGAGACCCAGTACTTC. Its translation: CASSQDSGTSGSGETQYF.

The chain employs TRBV5-6 and TRBJ2-5, with TRBD1 matching over 7 bases. The CDR3 is 16 amino acids. The germline V gene encodes CDR1 SGHDT and CDR2 YYEEEE. The trim removed 3 bases at V and 4 bases at J, leaving 12 bases unmatched. The chain's CDR3 is CASSSPMTGKVETQYF. The CDR3 DNA reads TGTGCCAGCAGCTCCCCGATGACAGGGAAGGTAGAGACCCAGTACTTC.

This clonotype was recorded at least ten times. The gene calls are TRBV11-2 and TRBJ2-7; the D gene is possibly TRBD1 (7 bases). CDR1 is SGHAT, CDR2 FQNNGV, per germline. This CDR3 contains 18 residues. The V end lost 4 bases, the J end lost 5 bases, and 27 bases lay between the germline ends. The CDR3 DNA is TGTGCCAGCAGCTCGCGGGACAGCGGAAGGGTTTCGGTCCACGAGCAGTACTTC. Translating gives CASSSRDSGRVSVHEQYF.

This clonotype was seen ten or more times. The V and J genes are TRBV6-1 and TRBJ2-5; weak D call: TRBD1 (5 bases). Germline V gene lookup returns CDR1 MNHNS and CDR2 SASEGT. V dropped 6 bases and J dropped 2 bases, with 10 bases sitting between them. This CDR3 spans 13 amino acids. Here the CDR3 reads CASSWTSQETQYF. Here the CDR3 DNA reads TGTGCCAGCAGCTGGACATCTCAAGAGACCCAGTACTTC.

This clonotype was seen many times. The chain couples TRBV6-5 to TRBJ1-1; D is unclear. The CDR3 extends over 14 amino acids. Trimming stripped 2 bases from V and 2 bases from J, with 9 bases between. In germline, CDR1 is MNHEY, CDR2 SVGAGI. The CDR3 DNA is TGTGCCAGCAGTTACGGGCGGGTTAACACTGAAGCTTTCTTT. Its protein product is CASSYGRVNTEAFF.

The chain joins TRBV6-2 or TRBV6-3 to TRBJ2-5, with 7 bases lining up with TRBD1. Germline CDR1 and CDR2: MNHEY and SVGEGT. V was clipped by 5 bases and J by 9 bases; unmatched bases: 12. The CDR3 length is 14 residues. CDR3 bases: TGTGCCAGCAGTGCCAGGACAGGTCCAAGGGCCCAGTACTTC. Protein product: CASSARTGPRAQYF.

In this sample, this clonotype turned up many times. The genes are TRBV3-1 and TRBJ1-2; D is possibly TRBD1 (5 bases). Germline lookup yields CDR1 LGHDT and CDR2 YNNKEL (reference sequence). V was clipped by 0 bases and J by 4 bases, with 12 bases between them. This CDR3 is 15 amino acids long. The CDR3 DNA sequence: TGTGCCAGCAGCCAAGATGCCGTGGGGCCCTATGGCTACACCTTC. Translating gives CASSQDAVGPYGYTF. The full variable domain, with the rest looked up from reference TRBV3-1 and TRBJ1-2, is DTAVSQTPKYLVTQMGNDKSIKCEQNLGHDTMYWYKQDSKKFLKIMFSYNNKELIINETVPNRFSPKSPDKAHLNLHINSLELGDSAVYFCASSQDAVGPYGYTFGSGTRLTVV.

There are a few counts of this clonotype. The genes are TRBV20-1 and TRBJ2-7; no clear D gene. The CDR3 spans 13 residues. The ends were cut back, 6 bases at V and 3 bases at J, with 15 bases in the middle. CDR1 DFQATT and CDR2 SNEGSKA come from the germline V gene (reference sequence). The CDR3 sequence is CSANSGMSYEQYF. The CDR3 DNA follows: TGCAGTGCCAACAGTGGGATGAGCTACGAGCAGTACTTC.

This chain joins TRBV29-1 and TRBJ2-2; 8 nucleotides line up with TRBD1. CDR1 and CDR2 from the germline V gene are SQVTM and ANQGSEA. V shed 6 bases and J 4 bases; nucleotides not matched to a gene: 1. The CDR3 runs to 12 residues. Written as DNA, the CDR3 is TGCAGCGTAGACAGGGGCACCGGGGAGCTGTTTTTT. Its translation: CSVDRGTGELFF.

V usage is TRBV29-1 and J usage is TRBJ1-5; 7 nucleotides line up with TRBD1. Per germline, CDR1 SQVTM and CDR2 ANQGSEA. The trim removed 4 bases at V and 4 bases at J, leaving 7 bases unmatched. The CDR3 has 14 residues. This chain's CDR3 is CSVGPGQANQPQHF. The CDR3 region has the DNA TGCAGCGTTGGGCCCGGACAGGCAAATCAGCCCCAGCATTTT.

This chain joins TRBV5-5 and TRBJ2-7; weak D call: TRBD2 (5 bases). The CDR3 is 14 amino acids. V was cut by 1 base and J by 2 bases, with 10 bases left in between. Germline lookup yields CDR1 SGHKS and CDR2 YYEKEE (reference sequence). The CDR3 DNA reads as TGTGCCAGCAGCTTGTTACTAGTGGCCTACGAGCAGTACTTC. Translating it yields CASSLLLVAYEQYF.

This clonotype was counted ten times or more. The chain uses TRBV2 and TRBJ1-2, with 9 positions matching TRBD1. The CDR3 runs 13 residues. Germline CDR1 SNHLY, CDR2 FYNNEI. V was clipped by 6 bases and J by 4 bases; unmatched bases: 3. CDR3 sequence: CASREDRGYGYTF. CDR3 bases: TGTGCCAGCAGGGAGGACAGGGGCTATGGCTACACCTTC.